This section outlines one TCR beta chain sequence together with its context. Its antigen is not identified. All TCR cDNA molecules were individually tagged with a unique molecular identifier. MiXCR was run by TCRdb on the 5' RACE reads, yielding one entry per CDR3 protein. The repertoire holds about 43,000 distinct CDR3 sequences, with 20% to 25% as singletons. This entry belongs to a study of spatial heterogeneity in lung cancer. Notes on the study in general: The study found ubiquitous expanded tumor TCRs in blood more at resection than follow-up.

This CDR3 is built from 18 residues. The J segment lost 0 bases and the V segment lost 7 bases, leaving 16 bases of the junction unmatched. Indicated time point: blood at routine non-recurrence follow-up after resection. Tumor, nontumor lung or frozen PBMC supplied whole RNA, sequenced without sorting. The sequence was collected from a female donor with early-stage non-small cell lung cancer. The chain joins TRBV12-3 or TRBV12-4 to TRBJ2-5; TRBD2 matches 8 bases. This specimen was PBMCs, taken at follow-up. The CDR3 loop is CASIPRLAGNSYQETQYF. The CDR3 DNA reads as TGTGCCAGCATCCCCAGGCTAGCGGGTAATTCGTACCAAGAGACCCAGTACTTC.